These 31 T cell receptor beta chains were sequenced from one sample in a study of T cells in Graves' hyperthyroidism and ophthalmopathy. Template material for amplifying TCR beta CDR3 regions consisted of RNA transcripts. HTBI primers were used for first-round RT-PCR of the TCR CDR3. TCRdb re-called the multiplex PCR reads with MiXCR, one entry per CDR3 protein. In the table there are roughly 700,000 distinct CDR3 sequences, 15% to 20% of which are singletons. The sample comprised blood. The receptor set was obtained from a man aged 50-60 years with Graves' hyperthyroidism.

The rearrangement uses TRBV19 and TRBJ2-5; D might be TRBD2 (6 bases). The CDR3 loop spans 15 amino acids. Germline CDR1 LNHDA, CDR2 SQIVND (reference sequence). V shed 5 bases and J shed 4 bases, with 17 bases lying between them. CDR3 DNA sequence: TGTGCCAGTAGTCCCCGAAGGGCCGGGGGAGAGACCCAGTACTTC. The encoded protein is CASSPRRAGGETQYF.

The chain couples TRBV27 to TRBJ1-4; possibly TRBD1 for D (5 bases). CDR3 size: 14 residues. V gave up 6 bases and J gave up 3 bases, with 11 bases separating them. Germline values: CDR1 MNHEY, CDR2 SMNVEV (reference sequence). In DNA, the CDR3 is TGTGCCAGCAGGGCGCCGGGGGCTAATGAAAAACTGTTTTTT. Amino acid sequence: CASRAPGANEKLFF.

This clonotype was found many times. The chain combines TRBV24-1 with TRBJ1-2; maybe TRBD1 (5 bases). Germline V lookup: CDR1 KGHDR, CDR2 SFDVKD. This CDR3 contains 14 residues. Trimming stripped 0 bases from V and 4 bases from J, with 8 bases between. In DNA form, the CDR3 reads TGTGCCACCAGTGATTTGCGCACAGGCTATGGCTACACCTTC. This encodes CATSDLRTGYGYTF.

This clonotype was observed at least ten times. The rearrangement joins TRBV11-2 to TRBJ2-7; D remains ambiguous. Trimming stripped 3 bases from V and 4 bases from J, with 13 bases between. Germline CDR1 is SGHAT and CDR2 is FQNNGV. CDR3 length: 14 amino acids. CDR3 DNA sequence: TGTGCCAGCAGCTTCGCGACCTTTTCTTACGAGCAGTACTTC. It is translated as CASSFATFSYEQYF. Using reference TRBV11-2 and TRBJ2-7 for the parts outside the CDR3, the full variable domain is EAGVAQSPRYKIIEKRQSVAFWCNPISGHATLYWYQQILGQGPKLLIQFQNNGVVDDSQLPKDRFSAERLKGVDSTLKIQPAKLEDSAVYLCASSFATFSYEQYFGPGTRLTVT.

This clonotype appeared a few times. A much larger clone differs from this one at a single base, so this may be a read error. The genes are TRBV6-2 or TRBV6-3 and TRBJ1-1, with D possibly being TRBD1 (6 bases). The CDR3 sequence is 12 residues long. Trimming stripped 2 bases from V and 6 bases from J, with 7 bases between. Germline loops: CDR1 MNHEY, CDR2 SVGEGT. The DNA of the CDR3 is TGTGCCAGCAGTTACAGGGGGGCTGAAGCTTTCTTT. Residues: CASSYRGAEAFF.

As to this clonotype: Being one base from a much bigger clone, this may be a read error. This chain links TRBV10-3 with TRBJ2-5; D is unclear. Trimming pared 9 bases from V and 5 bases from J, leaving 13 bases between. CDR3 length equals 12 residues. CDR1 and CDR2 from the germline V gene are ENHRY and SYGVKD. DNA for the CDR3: TGTGCCATTAAAACTTCCCATGAGACCCAGTACTTC. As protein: CAIKTSHETQYF.

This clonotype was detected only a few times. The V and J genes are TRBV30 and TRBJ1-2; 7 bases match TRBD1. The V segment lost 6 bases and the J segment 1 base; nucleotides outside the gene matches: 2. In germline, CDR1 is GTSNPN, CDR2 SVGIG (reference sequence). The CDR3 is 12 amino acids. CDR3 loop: CACTGVNYGYTF. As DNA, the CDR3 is TGTGCCTGCACAGGGGTTAACTATGGCTACACCTTC.

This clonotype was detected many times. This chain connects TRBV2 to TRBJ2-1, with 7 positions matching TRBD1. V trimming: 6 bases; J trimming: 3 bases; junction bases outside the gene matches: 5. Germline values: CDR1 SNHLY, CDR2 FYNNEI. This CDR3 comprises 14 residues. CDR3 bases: TGTGCCAGCAGCGCCAGGGACAGCTACAATGAGCAGTTCTTC. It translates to CASSARDSYNEQFF.

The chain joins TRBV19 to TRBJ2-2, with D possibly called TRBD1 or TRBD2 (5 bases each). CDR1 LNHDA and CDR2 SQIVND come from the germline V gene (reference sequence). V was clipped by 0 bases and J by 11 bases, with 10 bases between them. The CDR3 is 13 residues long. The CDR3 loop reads CASSIDRRGELFF. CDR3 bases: TGTGCCAGTAGTATAGACCGACGGGGCGAGCTGTTTTTT.

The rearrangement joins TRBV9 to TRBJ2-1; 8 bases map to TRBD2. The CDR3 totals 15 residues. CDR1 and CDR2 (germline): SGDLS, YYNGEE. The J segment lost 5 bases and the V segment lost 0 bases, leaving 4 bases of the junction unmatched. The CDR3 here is CASSVGGLEDNEQFF. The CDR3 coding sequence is TGTGCCAGCAGCGTAGGGGGACTAGAGGACAATGAGCAGTTCTTC.

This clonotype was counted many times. Here the CDR3 DNA reads TGCGCCAGCAGCCCAGACAGAGTACAGAACACCGGGGAGCTGTTTTTT. The encoded protein is CASSPDRVQNTGELFF. This chain links TRBV10-1 with TRBJ2-2; tentative D call: TRBD1 (5 bases). The V end lost 6 bases, the J end lost 1 base, and 15 bases lay between the germline ends. CDR1 WNHNN and CDR2 SYGVQD come from the germline V gene (reference sequence). The CDR3 runs to 16 residues.

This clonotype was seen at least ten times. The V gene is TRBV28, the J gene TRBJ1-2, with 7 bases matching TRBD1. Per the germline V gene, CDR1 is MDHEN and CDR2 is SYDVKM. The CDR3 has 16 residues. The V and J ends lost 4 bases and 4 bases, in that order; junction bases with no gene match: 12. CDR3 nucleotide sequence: TGTGCCAGCAGTTCACAGGGGTCGCTCATCCTCTATGGCTACACCTTC. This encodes CASSSQGSLILYGYTF.

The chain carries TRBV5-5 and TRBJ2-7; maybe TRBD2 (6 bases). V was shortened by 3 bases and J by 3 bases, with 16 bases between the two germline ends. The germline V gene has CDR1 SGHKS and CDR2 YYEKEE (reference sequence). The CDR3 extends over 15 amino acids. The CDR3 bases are TGTGCCAGCAGCTCTAGCCGGGAGATATACTACGAGCAGTACTTC. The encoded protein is CASSSSREIYYEQYF.

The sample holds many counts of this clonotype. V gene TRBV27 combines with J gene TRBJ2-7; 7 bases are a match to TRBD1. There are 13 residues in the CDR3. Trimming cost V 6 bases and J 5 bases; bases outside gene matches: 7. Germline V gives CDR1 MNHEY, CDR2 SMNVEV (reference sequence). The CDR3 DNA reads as TGTGCCAGCAGCCTGGACAGGACCCACGAGCAGTACTTC. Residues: CASSLDRTHEQYF.

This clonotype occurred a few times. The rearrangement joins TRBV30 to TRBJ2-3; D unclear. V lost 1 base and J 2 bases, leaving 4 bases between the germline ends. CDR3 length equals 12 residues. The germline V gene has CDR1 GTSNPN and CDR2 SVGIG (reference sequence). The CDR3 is CAWSADTDTQYF. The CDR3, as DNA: TGTGCCTGGAGTGCCGACACAGATACGCAGTATTTT.

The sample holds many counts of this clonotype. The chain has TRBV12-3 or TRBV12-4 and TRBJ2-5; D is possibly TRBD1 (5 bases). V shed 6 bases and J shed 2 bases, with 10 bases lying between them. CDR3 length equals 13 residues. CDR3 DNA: TGTGCCAGCAGGGCAGGGTTACAAGAGACCCAGTACTTC. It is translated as CASRAGLQETQYF.

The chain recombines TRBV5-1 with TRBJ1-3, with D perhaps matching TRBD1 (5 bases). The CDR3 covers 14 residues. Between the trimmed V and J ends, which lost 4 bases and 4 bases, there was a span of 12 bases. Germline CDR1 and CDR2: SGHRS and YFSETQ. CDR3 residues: CASSEGPRGNTIYF. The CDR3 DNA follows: TGCGCCAGCAGCGAGGGACCGCGAGGAAACACCATATATTTT.

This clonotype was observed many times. The CDR3 sequence is CASSLVRAGTLYGYTF. The CDR3 region has the DNA TGTGCCAGCAGCTTAGTACGAGCAGGGACTCTCTATGGCTACACCTTC. The J gene is TRBJ1-2, the V gene TRBV11-2; TRBD1 might be the D (5 bases). The germline CDR1 and CDR2 sequences are SGHAT and FQNNGV. Trimming shortened V by 1 base and J by 4 bases, and 16 bases separated the two germline ends. This CDR3 has 16 amino acids.

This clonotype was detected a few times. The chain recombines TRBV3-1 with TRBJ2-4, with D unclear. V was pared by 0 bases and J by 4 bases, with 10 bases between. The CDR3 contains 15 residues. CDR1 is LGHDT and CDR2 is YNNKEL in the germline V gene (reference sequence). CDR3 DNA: TGTGCCAGCAGCCAAGACCTGACGGCGAAAAACATTCAGTACTTC. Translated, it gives CASSQDLTAKNIQYF.

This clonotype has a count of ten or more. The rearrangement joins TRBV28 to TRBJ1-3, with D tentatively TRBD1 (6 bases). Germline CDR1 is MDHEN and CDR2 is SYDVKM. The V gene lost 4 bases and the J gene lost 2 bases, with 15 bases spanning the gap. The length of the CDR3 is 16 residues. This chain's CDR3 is CASSSPGAGAGNTIYF. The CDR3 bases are TGTGCCAGCAGTTCCCCGGGGGCCGGCGCTGGAAACACCATATATTTT.

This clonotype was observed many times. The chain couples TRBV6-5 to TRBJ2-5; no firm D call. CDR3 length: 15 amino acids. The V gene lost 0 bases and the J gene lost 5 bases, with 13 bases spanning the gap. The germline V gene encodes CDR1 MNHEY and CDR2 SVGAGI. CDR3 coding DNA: TGTGCCAGCAGTTACTCCCGCTCGTCCTGGGAGACCCAGTACTTC. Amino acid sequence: CASSYSRSSWETQYF.

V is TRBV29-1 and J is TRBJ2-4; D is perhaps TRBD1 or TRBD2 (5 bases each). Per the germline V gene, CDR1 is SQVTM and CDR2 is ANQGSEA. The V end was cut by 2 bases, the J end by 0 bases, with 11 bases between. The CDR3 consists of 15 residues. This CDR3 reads CSVEIGTRAKNIQYF. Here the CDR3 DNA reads TGCAGCGTTGAAATTGGGACGAGAGCCAAAAACATTCAGTACTTC.

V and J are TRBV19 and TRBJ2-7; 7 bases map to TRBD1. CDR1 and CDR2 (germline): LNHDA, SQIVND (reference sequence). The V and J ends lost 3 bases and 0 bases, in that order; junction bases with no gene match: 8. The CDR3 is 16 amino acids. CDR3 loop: CASSIGTARSSYEQYF. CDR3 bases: TGTGCCAGTAGTATCGGGACAGCTAGGAGCTCCTACGAGCAGTACTTC.

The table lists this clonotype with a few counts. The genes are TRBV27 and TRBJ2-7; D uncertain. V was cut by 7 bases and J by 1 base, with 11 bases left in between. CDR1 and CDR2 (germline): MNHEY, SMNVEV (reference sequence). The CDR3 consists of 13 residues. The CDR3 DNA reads TGTGCCAGCAAGTACAGACGATCCTACGAGCAGTACTTC. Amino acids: CASKYRRSYEQYF.

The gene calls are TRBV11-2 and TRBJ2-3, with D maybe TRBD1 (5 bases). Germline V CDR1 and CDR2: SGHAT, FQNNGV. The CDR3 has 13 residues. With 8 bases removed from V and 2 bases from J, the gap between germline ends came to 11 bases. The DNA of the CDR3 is TGTGCCAGCCTAGACAGTGACACAGATACGCAGTATTTT. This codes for CASLDSDTDTQYF. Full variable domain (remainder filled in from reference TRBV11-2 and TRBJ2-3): EAGVAQSPRYKIIEKRQSVAFWCNPISGHATLYWYQQILGQGPKLLIQFQNNGVVDDSQLPKDRFSAERLKGVDSTLKIQPAKLEDSAVYLCASLDSDTDTQYFGPGTRLTVL.

The CDR3 is CAISVDRQPNYGYTF. CDR3 coding DNA: TGTGCCATCAGTGTGGATCGACAGCCTAACTATGGCTACACCTTC. The chain combines TRBV10-3 with TRBJ1-2, with D perhaps matching TRBD1 (5 bases). Germline assignment: CDR1 ENHRY and CDR2 SYGVKD. The CDR3 is 15 amino acids. Trimming left V 4 bases short and J 0 bases short, with 12 bases between.

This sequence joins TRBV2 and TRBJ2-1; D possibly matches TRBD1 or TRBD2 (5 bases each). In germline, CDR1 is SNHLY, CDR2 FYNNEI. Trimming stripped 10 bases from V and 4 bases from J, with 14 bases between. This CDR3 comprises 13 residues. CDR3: CATGPHLYNEQFF. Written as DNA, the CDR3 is TGTGCCACGGGACCCCACCTTTACAATGAGCAGTTCTTC.

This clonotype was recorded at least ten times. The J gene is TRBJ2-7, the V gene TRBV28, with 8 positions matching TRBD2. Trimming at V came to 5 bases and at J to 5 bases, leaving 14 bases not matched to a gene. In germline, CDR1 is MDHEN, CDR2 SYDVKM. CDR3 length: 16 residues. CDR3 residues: CASSPGGAGAENEQYF. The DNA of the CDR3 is TGTGCCAGCAGTCCGGGGGGAGCGGGAGCAGAAAACGAGCAGTACTTC.

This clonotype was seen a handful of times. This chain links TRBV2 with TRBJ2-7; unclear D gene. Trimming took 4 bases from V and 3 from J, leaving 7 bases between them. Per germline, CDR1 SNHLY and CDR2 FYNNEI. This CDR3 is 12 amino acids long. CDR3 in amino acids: CASSVRDYEQYF. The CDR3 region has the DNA TGTGCCAGCAGTGTGCGAGACTACGAGCAGTACTTC.

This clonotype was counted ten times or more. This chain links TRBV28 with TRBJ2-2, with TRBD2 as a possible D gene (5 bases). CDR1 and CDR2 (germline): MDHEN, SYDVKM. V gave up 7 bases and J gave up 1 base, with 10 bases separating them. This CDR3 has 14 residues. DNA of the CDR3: TGTGCCAGCATTCGGACTGGGAACACCGGGGAGCTGTTTTTT. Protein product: CASIRTGNTGELFF.

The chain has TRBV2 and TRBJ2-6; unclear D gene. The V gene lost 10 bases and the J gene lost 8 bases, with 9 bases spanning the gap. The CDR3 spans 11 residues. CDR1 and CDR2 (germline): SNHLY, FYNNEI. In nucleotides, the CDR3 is TGTGCCATTCCCAGGTCCAACGTCCTGACTTTC. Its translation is CAIPRSNVLTF.